Shown below are 4 T cell receptor beta chains from a single sample sequenced in a study of tumor-infiltrating lymphocytes in primary liver carcinoma. Unsorted whole blood supplied the RNA, and germline DNA was extracted too. Making TCR beta cDNA involved 400 to 600 ng total RNA and a constant-region primer. Construction of TCR beta libraries relied on three successive nested multiplex PCR rounds employing slightly modified ARM-PCR. TRBV1-TRBV30 forward primers and a C-beta reverse primer were used in the first two PCR rounds, which each ran for approximately 9 cycles. In TCRdb, the multiplex PCR reads were re-called with MiXCR into one record per CDR3 protein. The repertoire holds 300,000 to 350,000 distinct CDR3 sequences, with 65% as singletons. Sequencing was done on a sample of peripheral blood. These receptors came from a man in his forties with primary liver carcinoma and hepatitis B virus infection.

Note on this clonotype: Being one base from a much bigger clone, this may be a read error. V usage is TRBV12-3 or TRBV12-4 and J usage is TRBJ2-7, with 14 bases identical to TRBD2. This CDR3 region has 15 residues. The V and J ends lost 3 bases and 6 bases, in that order; junction bases with no gene match: 4. CDR3 in DNA: TGTGCCAGCAGTTTCCGACTAGCGGGAGGGTGCGAGCAGTACTTC. Its protein product is CASSFRLAGGCEQYF.

This clonotype was detected only a few times. At one of its ends the junction is not consistent with the germline gene, which may arise from a read error. This chain uses TRBV30 with TRBJ2-7, with a weak D call TRBD2 (5 bases). The CDR3 is 14 residues long. CDR1 GTSNPN and CDR2 SVGIG come from the germline V gene (reference sequence). CDR3 in amino acids: CVWASGLSSYEQYF. The DNA of the CDR3 is TGTGTCTGGGCATCTGGACTGAGCTCCTACGAGCAGTACTTC.

This clonotype appeared a few times. A much larger clone lies a single base off, so this may be a read error. The V gene is TRBV11-2, the J gene TRBJ1-3; no firm D call. Germline values: CDR1 SGHAT, CDR2 FQNNGV. The CDR3 totals 18 residues. CDR3 bases: TGTGCCAGCAACTTAGAGAGGTCAGCAGAGAGCTCTGGAAACACCATATATTTT. This translates into CASNLERSAESSGNTIYF.

About this clonotype: One base away lies a much larger clone, so this may be a sequencing read error. The chain recombines TRBV6-2 or TRBV6-3 with TRBJ2-7; the D call may be TRBD1 or TRBD2 (6 bases each). The germline V gene has CDR1 MNHEY and CDR2 SVGEGT. This CDR3 has 14 amino acids. V was shortened by 7 bases and J by 7 bases, with 20 bases between the two germline ends. In DNA form, the CDR3 reads TGTGCCAGCACCGAAACAGTCGGGGGCACGGAGCAGTACTTC. Translated, it gives CASTETVGGTEQYF.